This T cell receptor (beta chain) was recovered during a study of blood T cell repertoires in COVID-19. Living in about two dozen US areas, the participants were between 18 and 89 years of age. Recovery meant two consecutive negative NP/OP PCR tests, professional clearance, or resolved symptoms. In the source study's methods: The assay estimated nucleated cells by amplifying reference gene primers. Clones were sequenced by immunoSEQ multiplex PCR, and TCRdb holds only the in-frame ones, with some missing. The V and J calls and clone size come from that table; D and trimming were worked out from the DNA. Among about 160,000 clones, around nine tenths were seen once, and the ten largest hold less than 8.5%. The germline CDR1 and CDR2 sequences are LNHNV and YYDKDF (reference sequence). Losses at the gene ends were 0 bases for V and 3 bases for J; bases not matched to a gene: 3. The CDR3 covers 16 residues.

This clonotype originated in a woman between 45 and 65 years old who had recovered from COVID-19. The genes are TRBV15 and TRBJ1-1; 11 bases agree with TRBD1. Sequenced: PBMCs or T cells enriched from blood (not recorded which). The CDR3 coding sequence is TGTGCCACCAGCAGAGATAGGACAGGGGGCCACACTGAAGCTTTCTTT. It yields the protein CATSRDRTGGHTEAFF.